The 21 T cell receptor beta chains below were found in one sample sequenced in a study of T cells after yellow fever vaccination. TCRdb reprocessed the 5' RACE reads via MiXCR and lists one record per CDR3 protein. This sample yields under 250,000 distinct CDR3 sequences, of which more than 3% are seen a single time; about 3.3% belongs to the top ten. The specimen was CD4+ T cells sorted from PBMCs, collected 10 days after the yellow fever booster vaccination. These receptors all come from a man younger than 35 who received the YFV17D yellow fever vaccine.

This clonotype has at least ten counts. The rearrangement joins TRBV10-1 to TRBJ2-7; no reliable D call. Germline CDR1 and CDR2: WNHNN and SYGVQD (reference sequence). The CDR3 length is 13 residues. Between the trimmed V and J ends, which lost 5 bases and 1 base, there was a span of 9 bases. The CDR3 sequence is CASSRAGSYEQYF. CDR3 DNA sequence: TGCGCCAGCAGTCGGGCCGGATCCTACGAGCAGTACTTC.

This sequence joins TRBV7-2 and TRBJ1-2; 10 nucleotides align to TRBD1. CDR3 length: 15 amino acids. Germline trimming cut 5 bases from V and 0 bases from J; bases unmatched to any gene: 3. Germline V gene data show CDR1 as SGHTA and CDR2 as FQGNSA. The DNA of the CDR3 is TGTGCCAGCAGCGCCGGGACAGGGGCTAACTATGGCTACACCTTC. This gives the protein CASSAGTGANYGYTF. Variable domain in full (rest from reference TRBV7-2 and TRBJ1-2): GAGVSQSPSNKVTEKGKDVELRCDPISGHTALYWYRQSLGQGLEFLIYFQGNSAPDKSGLPSDRFSAERTGGSVSTLTIQRTQQEDSAVYLCASSAGTGANYGYTFGSGTRLTVV.

This clonotype was counted at least ten times. The V gene is TRBV12-3 or TRBV12-4, the J gene TRBJ2-6; D perhaps matches TRBD1 (5 bases). The CDR3 is made up of 16 amino acids. Trimming took 3 bases from V and 0 from J, leaving 9 bases between them. CDR3 loop: CASSFGAHSGANVLTF. CDR3 bases: TGTGCCAGCAGTTTTGGGGCCCACTCTGGGGCCAACGTCCTGACTTTC.

The chain is built from TRBV27 and TRBJ1-2; TRBD1 matches at 8 bases. Germline V gene sequence: CDR1 MNHEY, CDR2 SMNVEV (reference sequence). V lost 3 bases and J lost 5; bases outside the gene matches: 5. The CDR3 is 14 amino acids. The CDR3 nucleotides read TGTGCCAGCAGTTTTCAGGGGGCAGGTTATGGCTACACCTTC. Translating it yields CASSFQGAGYGYTF.

The V call is TRBV10-2, the J call TRBJ2-2; 8 positions match TRBD1. CDR3 length: 14 residues. V gave up 4 bases and J gave up 7 bases; unmatched junction bases: 5. The germline V gene encodes CDR1 WSHSY and CDR2 SAAADI. The CDR3 loop reads CASSGDRRSGELFF. The CDR3 coding sequence is TGCGCCAGCAGTGGGGACAGGCGGAGCGGGGAGCTGTTTTTT.

V usage is TRBV12-3 or TRBV12-4 and J usage is TRBJ2-5; D perhaps matches TRBD1 (6 bases). There are 12 residues in the CDR3. V was pared by 5 bases and J by 5 bases, with 9 bases between. CDR3: CASSNDRETQYF. Here the CDR3 DNA reads TGTGCCAGCAGTAATGACAGGGAGACCCAGTACTTC.

This clonotype showed up many times. The rearrangement uses TRBV7-2 and TRBJ2-3; D might be TRBD2 (6 bases). Between the trimmed V and J ends, which lost 5 bases and 2 bases, there was a span of 14 bases. CDR1 is SGHTA, CDR2 FQGNSA, per germline. This CDR3 spans 15 amino acids. The CDR3 here is CASSLTSYPTDTQYF. In nucleotides, the CDR3 is TGTGCCAGCAGCCTGACTAGTTACCCCACAGATACGCAGTATTTT. The whole variable domain, filled in from reference TRBV7-2 and TRBJ2-3, reads GAGVSQSPSNKVTEKGKDVELRCDPISGHTALYWYRQSLGQGLEFLIYFQGNSAPDKSGLPSDRFSAERTGGSVSTLTIQRTQQEDSAVYLCASSLTSYPTDTQYFGPGTRLTVL.

The table lists this clonotype with many counts. This chain links TRBV7-2 with TRBJ2-2; D remains ambiguous. The CDR3 has 14 amino acids. Germline CDR1 reads SGHTA; CDR2 reads FQGNSA. V was trimmed by 1 base and J by 7 bases, leaving 10 bases between them. In nucleotides, the CDR3 is TGTGCCAGCAGCTTAGGTCTGAGGAACGGGGAGCTGTTTTTT. This translates into CASSLGLRNGELFF. The full variable domain, in which reference TRBV7-2 and TRBJ2-2 provide the parts outside the CDR3, is GAGVSQSPSNKVTEKGKDVELRCDPISGHTALYWYRQSLGQGLEFLIYFQGNSAPDKSGLPSDRFSAERTGGSVSTLTIQRTQQEDSAVYLCASSLGLRNGELFFGEGSRLTVL.

This clonotype came up many times. This chain uses TRBV28 with TRBJ2-7, with a tentative D call TRBD1 (6 bases). CDR3 length equals 12 residues. Trimming removed 5 bases from V and 7 bases from J, with 12 bases in between. The germline V gene encodes CDR1 MDHEN and CDR2 SYDVKM. The CDR3: CASSAYRVEQYV. The CDR3 DNA is TGTGCCAGCAGTGCCTACAGGGTTGAGCAGTACGTC.

This clonotype was detected ten times or more. CDR3 DNA: TGTGCCAGCAGTTGGGCGACAGGGGGGACTGAAGCTTTCTTT. Protein: CASSWATGGTEAFF. The chain links TRBV6-6 to TRBJ1-1; 9 bases are a match to TRBD1. The CDR3 covers 14 residues. J gave up 5 bases and V 4 bases, and 5 bases lay outside the gene matches. The V gene's germline CDR1 is MNHNY and CDR2 SVGAGI (reference sequence).

Ten or more counts support this clonotype. V gene TRBV10-3 combines with J gene TRBJ2-7, with TRBD1 matching over 8 bases. The CDR3 is 13 residues long. With V trimmed by 2 bases and J by 3 bases, 0 bases remained unmatched. Germline V gives CDR1 ENHRY, CDR2 SYGVKD. CDR3 coding DNA: TGTGCCATCAGTGAGGGACAGGGCTACGAGCAGTACGTC. Its protein is CAISEGQGYEQYV.

This clonotype was found many times. The chain links TRBV20-1 to TRBJ2-5; maybe TRBD2 (5 bases). With 7 bases removed from V and 2 bases from J, the gap between germline ends came to 14 bases. CDR1 and CDR2 (germline): DFQATT, SNEGSKA (reference sequence). CDR3 length: 13 residues. CDR3 coding DNA: TGCAGTGTCCGAGCGTCGGGGCAAGAGACCCAGTACTTC. This gives the protein CSVRASGQETQYF.

The V call is TRBV10-1, the J call TRBJ2-3; D not resolved. V was shortened by 0 bases and J by 4 bases, with 11 bases between the two germline ends. The germline V gene encodes CDR1 WNHNN and CDR2 SYGVQD (reference sequence). The CDR3 sequence is 15 residues long. CDR3: CASSESAVPSDTQYF. The CDR3 nucleotides are TGCGCCAGCAGTGAGTCGGCGGTCCCATCAGATACGCAGTATTTT.

This clonotype was observed a handful of times. This chain connects TRBV29-1 to TRBJ1-2, with D maybe TRBD1 (5 bases). There are 14 residues in the CDR3. CDR1 and CDR2 from the germline V gene are SQVTM and ANQGSEA. CDR3: CSNHEGTRNYGYTF. In DNA, the CDR3 is TGCAGTAACCACGAGGGGACCCGCAACTATGGCTACACCTTC.

The J gene is TRBJ1-1, the V gene TRBV20-1; 7 bases are shared with TRBD1. This CDR3 is 13 amino acids long. J was trimmed by 6 bases and V by 5 bases; bases with no gene match: 9. CDR1 DFQATT and CDR2 SNEGSKA come from the germline V gene (reference sequence). CDR3 sequence: CSAYQTGFAEAFF. The CDR3, as DNA: TGCAGTGCTTACCAGACAGGGTTCGCTGAAGCTTTCTTT.

The V gene is TRBV4-3, the J gene TRBJ1-2, with no clear D. Germline V gives CDR1 LGHNA, CDR2 YSLEER. This CDR3 comprises 14 residues. V shed 1 base and J shed 0 bases, with 6 bases lying between them. CDR3 sequence: CASSQGRTNYGYTF. The CDR3 DNA reads as TGCGCCAGCAGCCAAGGGCGAACTAACTATGGCTACACCTTC.

This clonotype showed up just a few times. This chain joins TRBV12-3 or TRBV12-4 and TRBJ2-1; 7 bases align to TRBD2. With 10 bases clipped from V and 0 bases from J, the junction kept 6 bases outside the gene matches. This CDR3 has 14 amino acids. In DNA, the CDR3 is TGTGCCATCACAGCGGGGAGCTCCTACAATGAGCAGTTCTTC. As protein: CAITAGSSYNEQFF.

This rearrangement joins TRBV7-8 to TRBJ2-5, with 7 bases matching TRBD1. The CDR3 covers 14 residues. V was clipped by 3 bases and J by 7 bases; unmatched bases: 8. Per the germline V gene, CDR1 is SGHVS and CDR2 is FQNEAQ. CDR3 DNA sequence: TGTGCCAGCAGCTTGTCCGGGACAGAGGGGACCCAGTACTTC. As protein: CASSLSGTEGTQYF.

This clonotype was recorded at least ten times. V gene TRBV5-6 combines with J gene TRBJ2-7, with D perhaps matching TRBD1 or TRBD2 (5 bases each). V was trimmed by 3 bases and J by 5 bases, leaving 15 bases between them. CDR1 SGHDT and CDR2 YYEEEE come from the germline V gene. This CDR3 comprises 14 residues. The CDR3 reads CASSSLQGVDEQYV. CDR3 nucleotide sequence: TGTGCCAGCAGCTCTCTTCAGGGAGTAGACGAGCAGTACGTC.

The V and J genes are TRBV2 and TRBJ1-5; 7 nucleotides match TRBD1. Germline CDR1 SNHLY, CDR2 FYNNEI. V trimming: 4 bases; J trimming: 7 bases; junction bases outside the gene matches: 7. This CDR3 has 14 residues. CDR3 amino acids: CASSGQGSWQPQHF. The CDR3 nucleotides read TGTGCCAGCAGTGGACAGGGTTCGTGGCAGCCCCAGCATTTT. Full variable domain (rest looked up from reference TRBV2 and TRBJ1-5): EPEVTQTPSHQVTQMGQEVILRCVPISNHLYFYWYRQILGQKVEFLVSFYNNEISEKSEIFDDQFSVERPDGSNFTLKIRSTKLEDSAMYFCASSGQGSWQPQHFGDGTRLSIL.

This clonotype appeared a few times. This chain uses TRBV4-1 with TRBJ2-7, with TRBD1 identical over 8 bases. The CDR3 contains 16 residues. V lost 4 bases, J lost 2 bases, and 10 bases stayed unmatched. Germline CDR1 reads MGHRA; CDR2 reads YSYEKL. The CDR3 protein is CASSPPLRTGTYEQYF. CDR3 nucleotides: TGCGCCAGCAGCCCCCCACTTCGGACAGGGACCTACGAGCAGTACTTC.